Below are 9 T cell receptor beta chains sequenced from a single sample in a study of human T cells and chemical hapten exposure. One entry per CDR3 protein results from TCRdb running MiXCR on the RACE reads. The data contain tens of thousands of distinct CDR3 sequences, approximately 12% of them singletons. Regarding time point: patch test 1, 2 weeks after DPC sensitization. Stated treatment: therapeutic diphenylcyclopropenone sensitization with weekly scalp DPC. The sample in question was whole blood, obtained in connection with sensitization to the hapten diphenylcyclopropenone (DPC). The origin of the receptors is a woman between 55 and 75 years old with alopecia areata. Some clones in this sample may be carry-over from other donors' samples.

This clonotype occurred many times. The chain carries TRBV7-2 and TRBJ1-1; D may be TRBD1 (6 bases). V was shortened by 2 bases and J by 5 bases, with 15 bases between the two germline ends. Germline V gene lookup returns CDR1 SGHTA and CDR2 FQGNSA. The length of the CDR3 is 15 residues. CDR3 region: CASSLSGAGQTEAFF. CDR3 nucleotides: TGTGCCAGCAGCTTATCGGGGGCAGGGCAAACTGAAGCTTTCTTT.

This clonotype was seen ten or more times. V and J are TRBV7-8 and TRBJ2-5; TRBD1 matches 7 bases. The germline V gene has CDR1 SGHVS and CDR2 FQNEAQ. CDR3 length: 15 amino acids. Trimming at V came to 7 bases and at J to 4 bases, leaving 12 bases not matched to a gene. CDR3 nucleotides: TGTGCCAGCAACCCGCTTATAGGGGGCGCAGAGACCCAGTACTTC. Translating it yields CASNPLIGGAETQYF.

This clonotype was observed at least ten times. The chain joins TRBV20-1 to TRBJ2-3; TRBD2 might be the D (6 bases). This CDR3 contains 14 residues. CDR1 and CDR2 (germline): DFQATT, SNEGSKA (reference sequence). V dropped 3 bases and J dropped 2 bases, with 12 bases sitting between them. This CDR3 reads CSASRAGPTDTQYF. The CDR3 DNA follows: TGCAGTGCTAGCCGTGCGGGGCCCACAGATACGCAGTATTTT.

The chain links TRBV28 to TRBJ1-5, with a weak D call TRBD1 (5 bases). This CDR3 spans 15 amino acids. Per germline, CDR1 MDHEN and CDR2 SYDVKM. Trimming shortened V by 5 bases and J by 3 bases, and 14 bases separated the two germline ends. CDR3 nucleotides: TGTGCCAGCAGTATTACCGGGACTTACAATCAGCCCCAGCATTTT. Translated: CASSITGTYNQPQHF.

This clonotype was picked up many times. The CDR3 nucleotides are TGTGCCAGCAGTTTATGGGCGGCAAGCAATCAGCCCCAGCATTTT. Its translation: CASSLWAASNQPQHF. V is TRBV28 and J is TRBJ1-5; D gene uncertain. V was cut by 0 bases and J by 1 base, with 7 bases left in between. Germline assignment: CDR1 MDHEN and CDR2 SYDVKM. The CDR3 runs 15 residues.

V is TRBV10-3 and J is TRBJ1-6; TRBD1 might be the D (6 bases). V lost 6 bases and J lost 3, with 12 bases in between. The CDR3 length is 15 residues. CDR1 is ENHRY, CDR2 SYGVKD, per germline. The CDR3 reads CAIRGHEDYNSPLHF. The DNA for the CDR3 is TGTGCCATCAGGGGACACGAAGACTATAATTCACCCCTCCACTTT.

This clonotype was counted ten times or more. The chain couples TRBV6-1 to TRBJ1-3; possibly TRBD1 for D (5 bases). The CDR3 loop spans 14 amino acids. V lost 8 bases, J lost 2 bases, and 13 bases lay in between. Germline CDR1 is MNHNS and CDR2 is SASEGT. The CDR3 DNA is TGTGCCAGCGTTTGGGGGATTCCTGGAAACACCATATATTTT. Protein product: CASVWGIPGNTIYF.

This chain links TRBV7-3 with TRBJ2-3, with D perhaps matching TRBD2 (5 bases). Trimming shortened V by 3 bases and J by 5 bases, and 9 bases separated the two germline ends. Germline V gene data show CDR1 as SGHTA and CDR2 as FQGTGA. The CDR3 spans 13 residues. CDR3 bases: TGTGCCAGCAGCTTTCAGAGGGAAGATACGCAGTATTTT. As protein: CASSFQREDTQYF.

This clonotype occurred once. This rearrangement joins TRBV30 to TRBJ2-3, with D unresolved. Germline CDR1 is GTSNPN and CDR2 is SVGIG (reference sequence). This CDR3 spans 13 amino acids. Between the trimmed V and J ends, which lost 3 bases and 2 bases, there was a span of 9 bases. CDR3 nucleotide sequence: TGTGCCTGGAGCAGTAGGACCACAGATACGCAGTATTTT. Its translation: CAWSSRTTDTQYF.